This TCR beta chain was retrieved from a study of cytomegalovirus exposure and HLA in healthy donors. The CDR3 extends over 14 amino acids. Trimming cost V 0 bases and J 6 bases; bases outside gene matches: 4. CDR1 LNHDA and CDR2 SQIVND come from the germline V gene (reference sequence). The PCR ran on 60 Vbeta and 13 Jbeta primers. TCRdb keeps only in-frame clones here, not all; method: immunoSEQ multiplex PCR. The sample consists of approximately 38,000 clones, roughly 67% of them appearing once. The rearrangement links TRBV19 to TRBJ1-2, with 7 bases that match TRBD1. The sample consisted of PBMCs. The sequence was collected from a man aged 50 to 60 in good health and CMV-seropositive. Written as DNA, the CDR3 is TGTGCCAGTAGTATAGAGGCGACAGGGAATGGCTACACCTTC. This sequence encodes CASSIEATGNGYTF.